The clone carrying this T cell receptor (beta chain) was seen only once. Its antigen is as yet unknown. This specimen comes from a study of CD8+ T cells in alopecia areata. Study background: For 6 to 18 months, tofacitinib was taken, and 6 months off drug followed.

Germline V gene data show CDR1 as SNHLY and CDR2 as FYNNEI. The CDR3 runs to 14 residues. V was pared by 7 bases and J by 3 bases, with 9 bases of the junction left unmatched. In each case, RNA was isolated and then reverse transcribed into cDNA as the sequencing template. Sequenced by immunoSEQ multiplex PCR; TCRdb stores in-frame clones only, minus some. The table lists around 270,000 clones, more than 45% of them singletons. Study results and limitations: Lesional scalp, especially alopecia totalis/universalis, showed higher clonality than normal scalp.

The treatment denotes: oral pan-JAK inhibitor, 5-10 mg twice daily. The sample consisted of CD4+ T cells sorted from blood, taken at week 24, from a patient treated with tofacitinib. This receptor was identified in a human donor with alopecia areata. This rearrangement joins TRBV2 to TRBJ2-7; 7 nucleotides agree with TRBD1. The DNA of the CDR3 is TGTGCCAGCACGGGACAGCGATTAATCTACGAGCAGTACTTC. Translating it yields CASTGQRLIYEQYF. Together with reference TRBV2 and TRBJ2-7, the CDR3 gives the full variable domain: EPEVTQTPSHQVTQMGQEVILRCVPISNHLYFYWYRQILGQKVEFLVSFYNNEISEKSEIFDDQFSVERPDGSNFTLKIRSTKLEDSAMYFCASTGQRLIYEQYFGPGTRLTVT.